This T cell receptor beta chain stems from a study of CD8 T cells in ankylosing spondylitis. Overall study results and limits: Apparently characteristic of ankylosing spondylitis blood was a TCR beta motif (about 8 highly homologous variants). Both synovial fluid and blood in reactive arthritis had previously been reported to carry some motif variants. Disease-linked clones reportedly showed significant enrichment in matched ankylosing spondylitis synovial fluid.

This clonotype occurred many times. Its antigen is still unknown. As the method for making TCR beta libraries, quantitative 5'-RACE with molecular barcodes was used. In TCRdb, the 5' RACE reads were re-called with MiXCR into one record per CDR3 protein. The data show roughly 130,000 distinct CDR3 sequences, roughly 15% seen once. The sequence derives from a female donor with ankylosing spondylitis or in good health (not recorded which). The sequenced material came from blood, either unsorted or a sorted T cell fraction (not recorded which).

CDR3 in amino acids: CASSQQPGTYGYTF. CDR3 DNA sequence: TGTGCCAGCAGCCAACAGCCAGGGACCTATGGCTACACCTTC. This chain uses TRBV3-1 with TRBJ1-2; D may be TRBD1 (5 bases). Germline V lookup: CDR1 LGHDT, CDR2 YNNKEL (reference sequence). CDR3 length: 14 residues. Trimming took 2 bases from V and 4 from J, leaving 11 bases between them.